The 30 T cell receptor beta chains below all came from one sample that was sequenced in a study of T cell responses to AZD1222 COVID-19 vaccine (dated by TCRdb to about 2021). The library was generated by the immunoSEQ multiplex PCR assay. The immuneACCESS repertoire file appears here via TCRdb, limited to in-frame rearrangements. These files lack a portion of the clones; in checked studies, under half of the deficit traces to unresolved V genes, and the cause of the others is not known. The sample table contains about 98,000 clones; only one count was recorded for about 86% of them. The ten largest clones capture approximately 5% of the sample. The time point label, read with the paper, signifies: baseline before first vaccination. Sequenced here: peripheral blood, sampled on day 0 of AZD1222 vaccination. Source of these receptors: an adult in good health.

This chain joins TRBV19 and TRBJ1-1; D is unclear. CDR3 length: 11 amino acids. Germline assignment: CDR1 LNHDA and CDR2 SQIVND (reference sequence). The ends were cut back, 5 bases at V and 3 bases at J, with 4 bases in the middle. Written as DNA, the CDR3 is TGTGCCAGTAGTGGGTACACTGAAGCTTTCTTT. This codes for CASSGYTEAFF.

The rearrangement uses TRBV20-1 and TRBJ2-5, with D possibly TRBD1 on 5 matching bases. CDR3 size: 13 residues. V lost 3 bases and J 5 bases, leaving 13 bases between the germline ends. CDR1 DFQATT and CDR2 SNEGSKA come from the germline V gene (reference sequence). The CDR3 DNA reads TGCAGTGCTAGTTGGGCAGGGCGGGAGACCCAGTACTTC. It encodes CSASWAGRETQYF.

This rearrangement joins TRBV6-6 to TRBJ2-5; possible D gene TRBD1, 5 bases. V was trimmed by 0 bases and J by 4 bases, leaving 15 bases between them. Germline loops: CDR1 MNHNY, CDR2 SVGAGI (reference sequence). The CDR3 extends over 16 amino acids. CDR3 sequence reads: CASSYSTQGERETQYF. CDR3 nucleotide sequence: TGTGCCAGCAGTTACTCGACCCAGGGTGAGCGAGAGACCCAGTACTTC.

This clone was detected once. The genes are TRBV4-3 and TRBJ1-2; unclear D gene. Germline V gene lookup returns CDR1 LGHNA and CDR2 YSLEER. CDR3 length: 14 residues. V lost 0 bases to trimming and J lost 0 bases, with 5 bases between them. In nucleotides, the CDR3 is TGCGCCAGCAGCCAAGAGAAGGCTAACTATGGCTACACCTTC. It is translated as CASSQEKANYGYTF.

The CDR3 DNA reads TGTGCCAGCAGCTTGGAAGGGTTTCTTCCTGGGGCCAACGTCCTGACTTTC. Translation gives CASSLEGFLPGANVLTF. The chain has TRBV5-6 and TRBJ2-6; D ambiguous. CDR3 length: 17 residues. Looked up from germline, CDR1 is SGHDT and CDR2 is YYEEEE. Between the trimmed V and J ends, which lost 0 bases and 2 bases, there was a span of 12 bases.

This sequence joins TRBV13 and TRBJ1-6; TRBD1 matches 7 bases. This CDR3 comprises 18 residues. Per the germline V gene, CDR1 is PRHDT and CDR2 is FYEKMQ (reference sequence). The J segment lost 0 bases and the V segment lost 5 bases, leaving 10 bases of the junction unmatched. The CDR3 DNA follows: TGTGCCAGCAGCGGTACAGGGGTCTCGAGCTCCTATAATTCACCCCTCCACTTT. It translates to CASSGTGVSSSYNSPLHF.

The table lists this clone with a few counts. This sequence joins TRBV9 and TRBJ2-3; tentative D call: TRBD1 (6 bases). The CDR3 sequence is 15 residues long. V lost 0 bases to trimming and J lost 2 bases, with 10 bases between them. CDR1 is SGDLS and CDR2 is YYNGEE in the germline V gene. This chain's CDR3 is CASSVGGGATDTQYF. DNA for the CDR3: TGTGCCAGCAGCGTAGGAGGGGGAGCCACAGATACGCAGTATTTT.

This CDR3 is CATSRDKGNRGDYQYGYTF. Here the CDR3 DNA reads TGTGCCACCAGCAGAGACAAAGGAAACAGGGGTGATTATCAATATGGCTACACCTTC. The gene calls are TRBV15 and TRBJ1-2, with 7 bases lining up with TRBD1. This CDR3 has 19 residues. J lost 5 bases, V lost 0 bases, and 18 bases had no gene match. From germline, CDR1 is LNHNV and CDR2 YYDKDF (reference sequence).

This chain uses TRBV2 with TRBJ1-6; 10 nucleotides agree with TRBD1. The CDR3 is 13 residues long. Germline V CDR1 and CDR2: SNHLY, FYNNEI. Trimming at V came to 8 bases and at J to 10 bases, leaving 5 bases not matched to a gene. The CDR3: CASQDRGGSPLHF. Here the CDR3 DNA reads TGTGCCAGCCAGGACAGGGGGGGATCACCCCTCCACTTT.

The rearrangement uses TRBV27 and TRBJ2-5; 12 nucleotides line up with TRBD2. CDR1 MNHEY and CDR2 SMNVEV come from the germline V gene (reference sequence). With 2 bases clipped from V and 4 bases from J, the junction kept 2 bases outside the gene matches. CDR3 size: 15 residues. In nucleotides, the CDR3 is TGTGCCAGCAGTTTAGGACTAGCGGGGCGAGAGACCCAGTACTTC. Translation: CASSLGLAGRETQYF.

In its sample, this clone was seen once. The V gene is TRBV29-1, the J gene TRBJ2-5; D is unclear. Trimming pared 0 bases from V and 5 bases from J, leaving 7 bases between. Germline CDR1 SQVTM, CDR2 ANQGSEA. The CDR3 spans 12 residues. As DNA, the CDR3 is TGCAGCGTTGAAGAGCTTGGGGAGACCCAGTACTTC. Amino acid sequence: CSVEELGETQYF.

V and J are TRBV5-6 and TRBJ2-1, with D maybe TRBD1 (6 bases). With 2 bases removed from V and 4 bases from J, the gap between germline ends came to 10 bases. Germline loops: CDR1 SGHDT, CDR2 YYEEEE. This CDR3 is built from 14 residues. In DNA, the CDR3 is TGTGCCAGCAGCTTATACAGGGAATACAATGAGCAGTTCTTC. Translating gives CASSLYREYNEQFF.

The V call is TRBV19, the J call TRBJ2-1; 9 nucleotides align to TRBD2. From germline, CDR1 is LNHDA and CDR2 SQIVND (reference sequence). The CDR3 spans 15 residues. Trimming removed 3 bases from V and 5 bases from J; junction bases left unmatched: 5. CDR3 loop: CASSMSSGNNNEQFF. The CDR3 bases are TGTGCCAGTAGTATGTCTAGCGGGAATAACAATGAGCAGTTCTTC.

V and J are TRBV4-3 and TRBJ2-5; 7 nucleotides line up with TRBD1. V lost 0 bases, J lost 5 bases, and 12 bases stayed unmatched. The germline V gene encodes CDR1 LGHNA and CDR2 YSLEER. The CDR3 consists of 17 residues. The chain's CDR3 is CASSQDLETGFSETQYF. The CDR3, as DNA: TGCGCCAGCAGCCAAGACTTAGAGACAGGGTTTTCGGAGACCCAGTACTTC.

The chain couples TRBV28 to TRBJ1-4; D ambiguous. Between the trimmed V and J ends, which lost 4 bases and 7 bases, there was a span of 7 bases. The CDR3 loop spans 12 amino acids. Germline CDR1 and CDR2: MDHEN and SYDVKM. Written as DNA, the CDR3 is TGTGCCAGCAGTTCCCCGATTGAAAAACTGTTTTTT. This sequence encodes CASSSPIEKLFF.

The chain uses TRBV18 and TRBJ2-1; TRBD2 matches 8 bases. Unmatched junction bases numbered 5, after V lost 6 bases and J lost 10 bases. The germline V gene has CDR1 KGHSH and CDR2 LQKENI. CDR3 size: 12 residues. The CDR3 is CASSAGLEEQFF. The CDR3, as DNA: TGTGCCAGCTCTGCGGGACTAGAGGAGCAGTTCTTC. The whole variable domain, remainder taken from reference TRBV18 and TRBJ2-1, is NAGVMQNPRHLVRRRGQEARLRCSPMKGHSHVYWYRQLPEEGLKFMVYLQKENIIDESGMPKERFSAEFPKEGPSILRIQQVVRGDSAAYFCASSAGLEEQFFGPGTRLTVL.

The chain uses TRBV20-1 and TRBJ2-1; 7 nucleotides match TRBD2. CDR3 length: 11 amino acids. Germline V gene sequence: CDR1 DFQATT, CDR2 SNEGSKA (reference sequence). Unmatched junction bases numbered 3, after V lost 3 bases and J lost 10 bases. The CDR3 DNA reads TGCAGTGCTAGTACACTAGCGGAGCAGTTCTTC. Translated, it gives CSASTLAEQFF.

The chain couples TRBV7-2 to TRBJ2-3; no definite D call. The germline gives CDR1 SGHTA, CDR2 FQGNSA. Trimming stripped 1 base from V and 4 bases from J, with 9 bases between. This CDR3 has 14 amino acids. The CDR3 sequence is CASSLGASADTQYF. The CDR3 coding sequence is TGTGCCAGCAGCTTAGGGGCTAGTGCAGATACGCAGTATTTT.

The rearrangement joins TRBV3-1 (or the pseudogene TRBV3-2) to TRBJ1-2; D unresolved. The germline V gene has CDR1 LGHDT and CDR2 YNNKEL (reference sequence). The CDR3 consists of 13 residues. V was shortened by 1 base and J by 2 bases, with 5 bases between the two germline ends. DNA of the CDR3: TGTGCCAGCAGCCAAGCCGTCAACTATGGCTACACCTTC. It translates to CASSQAVNYGYTF.

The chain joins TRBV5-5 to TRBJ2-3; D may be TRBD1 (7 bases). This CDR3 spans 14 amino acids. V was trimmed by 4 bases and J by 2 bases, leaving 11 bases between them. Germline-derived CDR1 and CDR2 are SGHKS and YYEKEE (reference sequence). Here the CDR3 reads CASSRGTDTDTQYF. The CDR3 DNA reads TGTGCCAGCAGCCGGGGGACAGACACAGATACGCAGTATTTT.

DNA for the CDR3: TGTGCCAGCAGACCCGGGACAGGAAAAGGTCAGCCCCAGCATTTT. As protein: CASRPGTGKGQPQHF. The gene calls are TRBV7-2 and TRBJ1-5; 8 bases agree with TRBD1. V lost 6 bases to trimming and J lost 6 bases; unmatched junction nucleotides: 10. The germline V gene encodes CDR1 SGHTA and CDR2 FQGNSA. The CDR3 is 15 amino acids.

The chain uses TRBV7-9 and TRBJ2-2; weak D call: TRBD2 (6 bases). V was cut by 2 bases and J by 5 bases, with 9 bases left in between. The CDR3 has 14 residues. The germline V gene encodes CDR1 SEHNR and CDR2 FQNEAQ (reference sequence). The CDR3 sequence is CASSLRDSTGELFF. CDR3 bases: TGTGCCAGCAGCTTAAGGGACTCGACCGGGGAGCTGTTTTTT.

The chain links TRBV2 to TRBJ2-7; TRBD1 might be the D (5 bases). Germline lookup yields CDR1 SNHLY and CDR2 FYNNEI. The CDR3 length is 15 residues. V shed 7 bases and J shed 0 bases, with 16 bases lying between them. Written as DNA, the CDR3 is TGTGCCAGCACCCAAGGGGCCTCGAGCTCCTACGAGCAGTACTTC. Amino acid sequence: CASTQGASSSYEQYF.

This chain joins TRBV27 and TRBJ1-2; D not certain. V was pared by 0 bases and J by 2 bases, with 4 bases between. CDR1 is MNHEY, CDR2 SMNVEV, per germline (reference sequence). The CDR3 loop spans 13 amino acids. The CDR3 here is CASSLSLNYGYTF. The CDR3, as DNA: TGTGCCAGCAGTTTATCACTCAACTATGGCTACACCTTC.

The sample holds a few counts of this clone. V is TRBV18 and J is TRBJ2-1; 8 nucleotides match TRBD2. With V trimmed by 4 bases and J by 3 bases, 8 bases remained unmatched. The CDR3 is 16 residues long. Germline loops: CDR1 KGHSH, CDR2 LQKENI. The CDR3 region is CASSRSGGAVYNEQFF. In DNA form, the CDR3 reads TGTGCCAGCTCACGGTCCGGGGGGGCTGTCTACAATGAGCAGTTCTTC.

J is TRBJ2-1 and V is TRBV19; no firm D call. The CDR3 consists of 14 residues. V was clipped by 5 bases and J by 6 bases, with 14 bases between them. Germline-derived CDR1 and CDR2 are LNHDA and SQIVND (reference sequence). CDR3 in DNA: TGTGCCAGTAGTTCCACCCCCTCGGCCAATGAGCAGTTCTTC. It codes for CASSSTPSANEQFF.

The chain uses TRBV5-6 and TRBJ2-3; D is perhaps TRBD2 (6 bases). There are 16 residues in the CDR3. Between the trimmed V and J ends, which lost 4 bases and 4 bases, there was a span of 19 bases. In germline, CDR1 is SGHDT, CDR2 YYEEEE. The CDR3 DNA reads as TGTGCCAGCAGCGGGGGACTCTCCCTGGGGGCAGATACGCAGTATTTT. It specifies CASSGGLSLGADTQYF.

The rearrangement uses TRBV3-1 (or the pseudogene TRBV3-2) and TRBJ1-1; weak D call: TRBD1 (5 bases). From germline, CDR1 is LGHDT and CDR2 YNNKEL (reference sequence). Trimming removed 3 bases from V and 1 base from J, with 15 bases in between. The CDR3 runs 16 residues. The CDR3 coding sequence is TGTGCCAGCAGCCAGAGCCGGGCGGGGACGAACACTGAAGCTTTCTTT. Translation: CASSQSRAGTNTEAFF.

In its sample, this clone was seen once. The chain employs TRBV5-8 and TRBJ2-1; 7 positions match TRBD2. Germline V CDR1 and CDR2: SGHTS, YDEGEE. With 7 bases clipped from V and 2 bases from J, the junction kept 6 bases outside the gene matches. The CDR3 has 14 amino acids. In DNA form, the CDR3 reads TGTGCCAGCTCCGGGGGGACGGCCTACAATGAGCAGTTCTTC. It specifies CASSGGTAYNEQFF.

Here the CDR3 reads CASSVAGSGNTIYF. The CDR3 DNA reads as TGTGCCAGCAGCGTAGCAGGGTCTGGAAACACCATATATTTT. The rearrangement uses TRBV9 and TRBJ1-3; possible D gene TRBD1, 5 bases. The CDR3 has 14 residues. The V and J ends lost 0 bases and 1 base respectively, with 5 bases between them. The V gene's germline CDR1 is SGDLS and CDR2 YYNGEE.